The 21 T cell receptor beta chains below all came from one sample that was sequenced in a study of shared clonotypes between healthy human individuals. Generated by immunoSEQ multiplex PCR, the TCRdb table keeps only in-frame clones and is missing some. The sample lists roughly 500,000 clones; about 95% were seen once. The sequenced sample was naive CD4+ T cells sorted from blood. As to subset: CD45RA+ positively selected. Receptor source: a woman in her 30s in good health.

The chain carries TRBV9 and TRBJ2-7, with D perhaps matching TRBD2 (6 bases). V lost 0 bases and J 2 bases, leaving 12 bases between the germline ends. The CDR3 totals 15 residues. CDR1 and CDR2 (germline): SGDLS, YYNGEE. DNA of the CDR3: TGTGCCAGCAGCGTAGAAGCGGGTCGACCCTACGAGCAGTACTTC. Translated, it gives CASSVEAGRPYEQYF. Complete variable domain (other parts from reference TRBV9 and TRBJ2-7): DSGVTQTPKHLITATGQRVTLRCSPRSGDLSVYWYQQSLDQGLQFLIQYYNGEERAKGNILERFSAQQFPDLHSELNLSSLELGDSALYFCASSVEAGRPYEQYFGPGTRLTVT.

The gene calls are TRBV6-5 and TRBJ2-7; unclear D gene. Germline CDR1 is MNHEY and CDR2 is SVGAGI. The CDR3 spans 14 residues. V lost 5 bases and J lost 0, with 11 bases in between. This CDR3 reads CASSTIQSSYEQYF. As DNA, the CDR3 is TGTGCCAGCAGTACGATTCAGAGCTCCTACGAGCAGTACTTC.

This clone has only a few counts. This chain uses TRBV5-6 with TRBJ1-1, with TRBD1 matching 7 bases. Trimming at V came to 4 bases and at J to 5 bases, leaving 11 bases not matched to a gene. CDR3 length: 15 amino acids. The germline V gene has CDR1 SGHDT and CDR2 YYEEEE. CDR3 in amino acids: CASSNQQGSGTEAFF. The CDR3 bases are TGTGCCAGCAGCAATCAACAGGGGAGTGGGACTGAAGCTTTCTTT.

This clone has just a few counts. The chain joins TRBV28 to TRBJ1-2; D not certain. The ends were cut back, 7 bases at V and 4 bases at J, with 10 bases in the middle. The CDR3 length is 12 residues. Germline assignment: CDR1 MDHEN and CDR2 SYDVKM. The CDR3 here is CASNELLYGYTF. CDR3 nucleotides: TGTGCCAGCAACGAGCTACTCTATGGCTACACCTTC.

This chain joins TRBV15 and TRBJ2-7; TRBD2 matches 7 bases. The CDR3 totals 17 residues. Trimming removed 1 base from V and 0 bases from J; junction bases left unmatched: 9. Germline assignment: CDR1 LNHNV and CDR2 YYDKDF (reference sequence). CDR3 sequence (DNA): TGTGCCACCAGCAGAGTGGGTAGCGGGCGCAGCTCCTACGAGCAGTACTTC. This sequence encodes CATSRVGSGRSSYEQYF.

Only a few counts were recorded for this clone. CDR3 nucleotides: TGTGCCAGTAGTATAGGTACAGGGCCAGCCTACGAGCAGTACTTC. It yields the protein CASSIGTGPAYEQYF. The chain recombines TRBV19 with TRBJ2-7; a possible D gene is TRBD1 (6 bases). CDR1 is LNHDA and CDR2 is SQIVND in the germline V gene (reference sequence). Trimming cost V 1 base and J 2 bases, with 12 bases left between them. The CDR3 has 15 amino acids.

The V and J genes are TRBV21-1 and TRBJ1-3; the listed D gene, TRBD1, was not tested against the DNA. TRBV21-1 is annotated as a pseudogene. The CDR3 sequence is 14 residues long. CDR3 in DNA: TGTGCCAGCAGCATACATAAATCTGGAAACACCATATATTTT. Amino acids: CASSIHKSGNTIYF.

This chain links TRBV19 with TRBJ2-3; TRBD2 aligns across 9 bases. Germline CDR1 is LNHDA and CDR2 is SQIVND (reference sequence). V was pared by 7 bases and J by 6 bases, with 8 bases of the junction left unmatched. This CDR3 region has 14 residues. CDR3 protein: CASTKAGGGDTQYF. The CDR3 bases are TGTGCCAGTACCAAAGCGGGGGGCGGTGATACGCAGTATTTT.

The gene calls are TRBV12-1 and TRBJ2-6; whether TRBD1, the table's D call, matches the DNA was not checked. TRBV12-1 is classified as a pseudogene. The CDR3 has 18 residues. The CDR3 DNA reads as TGTGCCGCAGCAAAGAGGTTGTATAGGACAAAGCGGGCCAACGTCCTGACTTTC. This sequence encodes CAAAKRLYRTKRANVLTF.

The chain joins TRBV7-9 to TRBJ2-3, with 12 bases fitting TRBD2. J was trimmed by 2 bases and V by 6 bases; bases with no gene match: 6. The CDR3 has 16 amino acids. Per germline, CDR1 SEHNR and CDR2 FQNEAQ (reference sequence). The CDR3 DNA is TGTGCCAGCAGACCAACTAGCGGGAGGCACACAGATACGCAGTATTTT. It is translated as CASRPTSGRHTDTQYF.

The chain combines TRBV7-2 with TRBJ1-4; D not resolved. The germline CDR1 and CDR2 sequences are SGHTA and FQGNSA. This CDR3 has 15 residues. Trimming shortened V by 5 bases and J by 4 bases, and 14 bases separated the two germline ends. CDR3 sequence: CASSESHRHNEKLFF. The CDR3, as DNA: TGTGCCAGCAGCGAGAGTCACAGACATAATGAAAAACTGTTTTTT. Full variable domain (remainder filled in from reference TRBV7-2 and TRBJ1-4): GAGVSQSPSNKVTEKGKDVELRCDPISGHTALYWYRQSLGQGLEFLIYFQGNSAPDKSGLPSDRFSAERTGGSVSTLTIQRTQQEDSAVYLCASSESHRHNEKLFFGSGTQLSVL.

V and J are TRBV14 and TRBJ2-1, with 11 bases that match TRBD1. V trimming: 1 base; J trimming: 1 base; junction bases outside the gene matches: 15. CDR3 length equals 21 residues. Germline loops: CDR1 SGHDN, CDR2 FVKESK. The CDR3: CASSQGWTGGSFSDSYNEQFF. DNA of the CDR3: TGTGCCAGCAGCCAAGGGTGGACAGGGGGCTCGTTTTCCGATTCCTACAATGAGCAGTTCTTC.

J is TRBJ2-7 and V is TRBV19; the D is unclear. CDR3 length: 12 residues. Germline loops: CDR1 LNHDA, CDR2 SQIVND (reference sequence). V lost 9 bases and J 1 base, leaving 10 bases between the germline ends. The chain's CDR3 is CARKPHSYEQYF. CDR3 coding DNA: TGTGCCAGAAAACCTCATTCCTACGAGCAGTACTTC. Looking up the rest from reference TRBV19 and TRBJ2-7 gives the full variable domain: DGGITQSPKYLFRKEGQNVTLSCEQNLNHDAMYWYRQDPGQGLRLIYYSQIVNDFQKGDIAEGYSVSREKKESFPLTVTSAQKNPTAFYLCARKPHSYEQYFGPGTRLTVT.

The V gene is TRBV5-4, the J gene TRBJ2-1; TRBD2 matches at 12 bases. The CDR3 consists of 14 residues. Germline V CDR1 and CDR2: SGHNT, YYREEE (reference sequence). V gave up 6 bases and J gave up 9 bases; unmatched junction bases: 7. The CDR3 DNA is TGTGCCAGCACCCGACTAGCGGGAGATACTGAGCAGTTCTTC. This gives the protein CASTRLAGDTEQFF.

The DNA for the CDR3 is TGTGCCAGCAGCTCTCCGGGACGTAGCGGAGAAAAACTGTTTTTT. Its translation: CASSSPGRSGEKLFF. The chain recombines TRBV7-8 with TRBJ1-4, with D perhaps matching TRBD1 (5 bases). This CDR3 has 15 amino acids. Trimming took 4 bases from V and 8 from J, leaving 17 bases between them. Germline V gene lookup returns CDR1 SGHVS and CDR2 FQNEAQ.

V and J are TRBV7-8 and TRBJ2-5; 7 bases match TRBD2. Germline loops: CDR1 SGHVS, CDR2 FQNEAQ. CDR3 size: 16 residues. With V trimmed by 5 bases and J by 4 bases, 13 bases remained unmatched. The CDR3 protein is CASSAIGGGIPETQYF. CDR3 DNA: TGTGCCAGCAGCGCCATTGGGGGAGGGATCCCAGAGACCCAGTACTTC.

The genes are TRBV11-2 and TRBJ2-5; D ambiguous. The J call could be wrong; TRBJ2-7 is a better fit for the DNA end. CDR3 length equals 14 residues. Germline values: CDR1 SGHAT, CDR2 FQNNGV. The CDR3 loop is CASSLAGRPREQYF. CDR3 bases: TGTGCCAGCAGCTTAGCTGGCAGGCCCCGCGAGCAGTACTTC.

The CDR3 reads CASSLEAYEQYF. DNA of the CDR3: TGTGCCAGCAGTTTGGAGGCCTACGAGCAGTACTTC. This chain links TRBV28 with TRBJ2-7, with D possibly TRBD2 on 5 matching bases. From germline, CDR1 is MDHEN and CDR2 SYDVKM. V was pared by 3 bases and J by 2 bases, with 5 bases between. The CDR3 runs 12 residues. Filled out from reference TRBV28 and TRBJ2-7, the complete variable domain reads DVKVTQSSRYLVKRTGEKVFLECVQDMDHENMFWYRQDPGLGLRLIYFSYDVKMKEKGDIPEGYSVSREKKERFSLILESASTNQTSMYLCASSLEAYEQYFGPGTRLTVT.

The genes are TRBV28 and TRBJ1-1, with a tentative D call TRBD1 (6 bases). The CDR3 spans 14 residues. Per germline, CDR1 MDHEN and CDR2 SYDVKM. V lost 5 bases to trimming and J lost 8 bases, with 18 bases between them. The CDR3 sequence is CASSPRLQGREAFF. For the CDR3, the DNA is TGTGCCAGCAGTCCCCGTCTACAGGGTAGGGAAGCTTTCTTT.

The rearrangement uses TRBV19 and TRBJ2-5; D gene unclear. This CDR3 comprises 16 residues. V lost 5 bases to trimming and J lost 0 bases, with 16 bases between them. Germline CDR1 is LNHDA and CDR2 is SQIVND (reference sequence). CDR3 DNA sequence: TGTGCCAGTAGTCAAGAGGACCGCGGTTACCAAGAGACCCAGTACTTC. As protein: CASSQEDRGYQETQYF.

This clone was counted once. This CDR3 reads CASSLETGRTAEAFF. CDR3 bases: TGCGCCAGCAGCTTGGAGACAGGGAGAACGGCTGAAGCTTTCTTT. The chain links TRBV5-1 to TRBJ1-1; 7 positions match TRBD1. The J segment lost 6 bases and the V segment lost 0 bases, leaving 8 bases of the junction unmatched. Germline V lookup: CDR1 SGHRS, CDR2 YFSETQ. There are 15 residues in the CDR3.